This TCR beta chain stems from a study of blood T cell repertoires in COVID-19. Germline V lookup: CDR1 MNHEY, CDR2 SVGEGT. The CDR3 consists of 16 residues. V was shortened by 0 bases and J by 4 bases, with 15 bases between the two germline ends. Original processing methods: Using reference gene primer amplification, nucleated cell counts were estimated. Assay used: immunoSEQ multiplex PCR; TCRdb lists only in-frame clones, some missing. The DNA was the basis for D and trimming; V, J and clone size are from that table. The sample lists 200,000 to 250,000 clones, about 78% seen once, with roughly 7% in the top ten.

Input material: peripheral blood. The J gene is TRBJ1-2, the V gene TRBV6-2 or TRBV6-3; a weak D match, TRBD1 (5 bases). The receptor was derived from a woman between 70 and 85 years old with acute or convalescent COVID-19. The CDR3 sequence is CASSYSGGSPPYGYTF. The CDR3 nucleotides read TGTGCCAGCAGTTACTCGGGGGGGAGCCCCCCCTATGGCTACACCTTC.